The sequence of this T cell receptor beta chain was determined in a study of blood T cells in healthy people across ages (dated by TCRdb to 2014 to 2015). Notes on the research overall: In model experiments, template switching captured roughly one uniquely barcoded TCR beta cDNA molecule for every two T cells. The donors were split into four age groups: young (average roughly 15 years), middle-aged (39), aged (roughly 60) and long-lived (approximately 89). To avoid experimental bias, donors of different ages were spread randomly across the sequencing lanes. To track age-related changes in TCR beta repertoire diversity, the study relied on deep sequencing normalized with unique cDNA molecular identifiers. For two donors (one aged 18 to 29 and one aged 80 or older), the study analyzed two additional independent replicas of 1 million unique cDNA reads from the same blood draw. Findings and caveats that apply to the study as a whole: Observed TCR beta diversity correlated strongly with the percentage of naive T cells measured by flow cytometry. Observed TCR beta diversity per million T cells fell roughly linearly with age, and a significant reduction was already apparent by age about 43. Compared with the aged group, the long-lived group had more naive CD4+ T cells, fewer expanded clones and increased TCR diversity, suggesting age selection. Estimates of total diversity based on one million sequenced T cells were regarded as lower bounds and as underestimates. Donor CMV infection status was unknown, potentially confounding age-related changes in expanded clonotypes. Because profiling used bulk unsorted PBMCs, naive and antigen-experienced compartments could not be compared conclusively.

Systemically healthy Caucasian individuals from Russia, 35 to 40 in total and aged about 6 to 95 years, were included as donors. Each donor gave ten milliliters of peripheral blood, drawn into EDTA-treated Vacutainer tubes. Ficoll-Paque density-gradient centrifugation was used to isolate PBMCs, with at least 7 million per sample. Total RNA was extracted from PBMCs with Trizol reagent, with at least 5 micrograms obtained per sample. For every donor, flow cytometry on a PBMC aliquot measured the percentage of naive CD45RAhigh/CD27high T cells. The library was produced with 5' RACE. The sequencer listed for this sample is Illumina HiSeq 2500. The second PCR ran for roughly 6 to 11 cycles and used a J-beta primer mix along with a sample-barcoded 5' primer. A template-switch 5' adaptor carrying 12 random nucleotides introduced a unique molecular identifier onto each TCR beta cDNA molecule. Each sample yielded at least 2.5 million CDR3-containing paired-end reads. All of the RNA was converted into first-strand cDNA using the Mint cDNA synthesis kit, with a TRBC-specific oligonucleotide serving as the primer. Following uracil-DNA glycosylase treatment, all cDNA underwent a first 18-cycle PCR with the universal primers M1SS and BC2_uni_R. In the paper's pipeline: Normalization of each sample was performed by random selection of 1 million high-quality reads, each carrying a distinct molecular identifier. Reads with shared molecular identifiers were discarded instead of being binned into consensus sequences. MiTCR, run with a Q25 quality threshold and the strictest error-elimination algorithm, handled CDR3 identification, clonotype clustering and error correction. Lower-bound total TCR beta diversity was estimated with a nonparametric unseen species model using Euler transformation. TCRdb trimmed public reads at Q25 via fastp, called clones via MiXCR and kept in-frame beta chains. Every CDR3 protein is listed once, alongside the most common genes and DNA of its rows. What appears here as the V and J calls and clone size reflects TCRdb's work, not the paper's. Across this sample there are hundreds of thousands of distinct CDR3 sequences, with roughly 43% seen only once. The top ten constitute roughly 13% of the sample.

As for this clonotype: Which antigen it targets is not known. No much larger clonotype is one base removed from it; base qualities were not supplied.

V is trimmed back by 8 bases and J by 2 bases, and the junction contains 8 bases that no gene match accounts for. From the cysteine through the phenylalanine, the CDR3 covers 14 amino acids. Only the CDR3 region is kept as DNA, spanning 42 bases read in frame from base 1. CDR1 and CDR2, per the germline V gene, are MNHEY and SVGEGT. The sequence joins TRBV6-2 or TRBV6-3 to TRBJ2-5, with 7 bases aligning to TRBD1. The receptor comes from a young man in good health. Sample: blood. Here the CDR3 is given as CASVSPGQQETQYF. The nucleotide sequence reads TGTGCCAGCGTCTCGCCGGGACAGCAAGAGACCCAGTACTTC.